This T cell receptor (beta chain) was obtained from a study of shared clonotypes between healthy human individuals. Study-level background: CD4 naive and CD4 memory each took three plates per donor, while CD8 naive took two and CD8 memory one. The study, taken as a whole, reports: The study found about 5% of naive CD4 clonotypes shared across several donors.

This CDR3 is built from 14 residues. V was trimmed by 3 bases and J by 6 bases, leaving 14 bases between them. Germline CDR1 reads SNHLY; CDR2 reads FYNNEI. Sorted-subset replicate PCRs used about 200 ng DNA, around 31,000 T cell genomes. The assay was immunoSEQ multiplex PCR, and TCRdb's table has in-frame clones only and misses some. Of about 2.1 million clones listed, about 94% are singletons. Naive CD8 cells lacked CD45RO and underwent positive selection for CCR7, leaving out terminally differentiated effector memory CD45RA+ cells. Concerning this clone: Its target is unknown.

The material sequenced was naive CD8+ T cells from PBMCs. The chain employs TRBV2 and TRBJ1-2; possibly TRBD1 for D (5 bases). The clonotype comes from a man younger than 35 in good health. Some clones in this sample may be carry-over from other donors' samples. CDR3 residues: CASSENVGAHGYTF. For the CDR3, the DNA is TGTGCCAGCAGTGAGAATGTCGGGGCCCATGGCTACACCTTC. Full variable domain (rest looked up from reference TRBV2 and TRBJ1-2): EPEVTQTPSHQVTQMGQEVILRCVPISNHLYFYWYRQILGQKVEFLVSFYNNEISEKSEIFDDQFSVERPDGSNFTLKIRSTKLEDSAMYFCASSENVGAHGYTFGSGTRLTVV.